The 8 T cell receptor beta chains reported below all come from one sample, sequenced in a study of blood T cell repertoires in COVID-19. The method was immunoSEQ multiplex PCR; TCRdb's version includes in-frame clones alone and lacks a portion of them. The table shows roughly 300,000 clones, with approximately 88% occurring only once. Sequencing was carried out using peripheral blood. The receptors stem from a man aged 18 to 29 with active or convalescent COVID-19.

The CDR3 DNA reads as TGTGCCAGTAGTAGCGACCGGGTTCGTGGCTACACCTTC. It codes for CASSSDRVRGYTF. The J gene is TRBJ1-2, the V gene TRBV19; D is unclear. V was trimmed by 4 bases and J by 7 bases, leaving 13 bases between them. The CDR3 runs 13 residues. Per germline, CDR1 LNHDA and CDR2 SQIVND (reference sequence).

This chain connects TRBV25-1 to TRBJ2-3; 7 nucleotides line up with TRBD2. V shed 3 bases and J 5 bases; nucleotides not matched to a gene: 11. Looked up from germline, CDR1 is MGHDK and CDR2 is SYGVNS. There are 16 residues in the CDR3. The CDR3 loop reads CASSDSERDPVDTQYF. The CDR3 DNA follows: TGTGCCAGCAGTGATTCAGAGCGGGACCCTGTAGATACGCAGTATTTT.

The chain combines TRBV10-2 with TRBJ2-2, with a possible D match to TRBD2 (6 bases). V lost 3 bases and J 0 bases, leaving 8 bases between the germline ends. The germline gives CDR1 WSHSY, CDR2 SAAADI. CDR3 length equals 15 residues. As DNA, the CDR3 is TGCGCCAGCAGTGAACGGGGGTCGAACACCGGGGAGCTGTTTTTT. Its translation is CASSERGSNTGELFF.

The chain couples TRBV5-1 to TRBJ1-4; D is unclear. V lost 7 bases and J lost 2, with 15 bases in between. The germline V gene has CDR1 SGHRS and CDR2 YFSETQ. CDR3 length equals 15 residues. The CDR3 sequence: CASGLEGRTNEKLFF. DNA of the CDR3: TGCGCCAGCGGGCTGGAAGGTAGGACTAATGAAAAACTGTTTTTT.

The chain is built from TRBV6-6 and TRBJ2-7; maybe TRBD1 (5 bases). The germline V and J ends were trimmed by 6 bases and 2 bases, with 17 bases remaining between them. Germline assignment: CDR1 MNHNY and CDR2 SVGAGI (reference sequence). This CDR3 is 15 amino acids long. DNA of the CDR3: TGTGCCAGCAGCCAGCTAGGGGCCAGCACCTACGAGCAGTACTTC. Its translation is CASSQLGASTYEQYF.

J is TRBJ1-4 and V is TRBV5-5; D is uncertain. This CDR3 is built from 17 residues. Per the germline V gene, CDR1 is SGHKS and CDR2 is YYEKEE (reference sequence). Trimming took off 0 bases at V and 4 bases at J, with 16 bases between the two ends. The CDR3 loop reads CASSLESARFGNEKLFF. The CDR3 bases are TGTGCCAGCAGCTTGGAGTCTGCCCGGTTCGGTAATGAAAAACTGTTTTTT.

This clone was seen a single time. The chain links TRBV5-1 to TRBJ2-7; D is unresolved. CDR1 is SGHRS, CDR2 YFSETQ, per germline. The CDR3 is 11 amino acids. V dropped 1 base and J dropped 7 bases, with 6 bases sitting between them. CDR3 DNA sequence: TGCGCCAGCAGCTTGTCTTCGGAGCAGTACTTC. Translation: CASSLSSEQYF.

The chain combines TRBV7-6 with TRBJ2-7; 10 nucleotides match TRBD1. V trimming: 1 base; J trimming: 2 bases; junction bases outside the gene matches: 2. Germline assignment: CDR1 SGHVS and CDR2 FNYEAQ. CDR3 length equals 15 residues. CDR3 region: CASSLETGGTYEQYF. The CDR3 coding sequence is TGTGCCAGCAGCTTAGAGACAGGGGGCACCTACGAGCAGTACTTC.